One T cell receptor (beta chain) is described in this entry. Germline assignment: CDR1 SQVTM and CDR2 ANQGSEA. Trimming left V 6 bases short and J 2 bases short, with 18 bases between. CDR3 length equals 15 residues. The source of the sample is a study of T-cell memory formation after mild COVID-19. A single record per CDR3 protein comes from TCRdb applying MiXCR to the 5' RACE reads. Of 250,000 to 300,000 distinct CDR3 sequences in the sample, around 15% were seen once. The genes are TRBV29-1 and TRBJ2-3; D tentatively reads TRBD1 or TRBD2 (5 bases each). The TCR originated in a man aged 18 to 35 who had mild COVID-19 (a few samples of this study predate the infection). Cell type and time point are not known. The source material was PBMCs or a T cell subset sorted from them (not recorded which). CDR3 DNA: TGCAGCGTCCAACGGGACCTGATTGACACAGATACGCAGTATTTT. It translates to CSVQRDLIDTDTQYF.